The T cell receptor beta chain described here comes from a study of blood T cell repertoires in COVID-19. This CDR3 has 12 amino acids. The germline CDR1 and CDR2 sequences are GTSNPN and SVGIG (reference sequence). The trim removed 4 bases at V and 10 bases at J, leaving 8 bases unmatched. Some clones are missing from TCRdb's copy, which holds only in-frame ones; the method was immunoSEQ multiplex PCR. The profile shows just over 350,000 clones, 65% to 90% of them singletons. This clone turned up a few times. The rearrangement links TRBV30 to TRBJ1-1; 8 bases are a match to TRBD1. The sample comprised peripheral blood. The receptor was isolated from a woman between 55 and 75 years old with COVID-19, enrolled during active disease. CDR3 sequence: CAWTPGRGLAFF. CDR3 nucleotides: TGTGCCTGGACCCCGGGCAGGGGGCTAGCTTTCTTT.